The 31 T cell receptor beta chains below all came from one sample that was sequenced in a study of beta chain features in type 1 diabetes. Broader study findings: People with Type 1 diabetes carried modestly yet significantly shorter TCRB CDR3s in all four CD4+ subsets.

Their antigens are not known. The isolated RNA, all of it, was reverse transcribed, so expressed TCRB transcripts were what got sequenced. Data came from immunoSEQ multiplex PCR; TCRdb stores just in-frame clones and leaves some out. The sample carries approximately 260,000 clones, roughly 20% recorded once. Sequenced input: naive CD4+ T cells from blood. These receptor sequences come from a woman aged 40-49 years with type 1 diabetes.

The sample holds one count of this clone. The V call is TRBV6-5, the J call TRBJ2-5; the match to TRBD2 covers 8 bases. V gave up 0 bases and J gave up 3 bases; unmatched junction bases: 3. Germline V gene lookup returns CDR1 MNHEY and CDR2 SVGAGI. The CDR3 loop spans 15 amino acids. The CDR3, as DNA: TGTGCCAGCAGTTACTCGGGACTAGGGGAAGAGACCCAGTACTTC. Amino acids: CASSYSGLGEETQYF.

This clone was detected a few times. This sequence joins TRBV30 and TRBJ2-6, with 8 bases that match TRBD1. Germline assignment: CDR1 GTSNPN and CDR2 SVGIG (reference sequence). After removal of 4 bases from V and 3 bases from J, the junction contained 2 bases not matched to a gene. The CDR3 is 14 amino acids. The CDR3 loop reads CAWTGGGGANVLTF. Here the CDR3 DNA reads TGTGCCTGGACAGGGGGCGGTGGGGCCAACGTCCTGACTTTC.

The chain has TRBV28 and TRBJ1-5; possibly TRBD1 for D (6 bases). CDR1 is MDHEN and CDR2 is SYDVKM in the germline V gene. With 1 base removed from V and 1 base from J, the gap between germline ends came to 8 bases. This CDR3 has 15 residues. The CDR3 is CASSLSTGSNQPQHF. CDR3 nucleotides: TGTGCCAGCAGTTTATCCACAGGGAGCAATCAGCCCCAGCATTTT.

This clone was seen more than once but under ten times. The chain is built from TRBV30 and TRBJ1-2; 7 nucleotides align to TRBD1. Trimming took 3 bases from V and 8 from J; bases not matched to a gene: 6. The germline V gene encodes CDR1 GTSNPN and CDR2 SVGIG (reference sequence). The CDR3 is made up of 12 amino acids. The CDR3 DNA reads as TGTGCCTGGAGGACAGGGTTAGGGGGCTACACCTTC. Protein product: CAWRTGLGGYTF. The variable domain in full, completed from reference TRBV30 and TRBJ1-2, reads SQTIHQWPATLVQPVGSPLSLECTVEGTSNPNLYWYRQAAGRGLQLLFYSVGIGQISSEVPQNLSASRPQDRQFILSSKKLLLSDSGFYLCAWRTGLGGYTFGSGTRLTVV.

The V call is TRBV7-9, the J call TRBJ2-7; maybe TRBD2 (6 bases). The germline V gene has CDR1 SEHNR and CDR2 FQNEAQ (reference sequence). This CDR3 region has 13 residues. V shed 5 bases and J shed 7 bases, with 15 bases lying between them. CDR3 bases: TGTGCCAGCAGCGGGGGGACCCCCTGGGAGCAGTACTTC. Protein: CASSGGTPWEQYF.

The chain is built from TRBV5-6 and TRBJ1-2; D is unclear. V lost 0 bases, J lost 6 bases, and 6 bases lay in between. This CDR3 comprises 12 residues. Looked up from germline, CDR1 is SGHDT and CDR2 is YYEEEE. The CDR3 here is CASSLGADGYTF. The CDR3 nucleotides read TGTGCCAGCAGCTTGGGGGCAGATGGCTACACCTTC.

This clone was detected a few times. V gene TRBV29-1 combines with J gene TRBJ2-1, with 11 bases that match TRBD2. The CDR3 length is 14 residues. Germline lookup yields CDR1 SQVTM and CDR2 ANQGSEA. With V trimmed by 6 bases and J by 3 bases, 4 bases remained unmatched. DNA of the CDR3: TGCAGCGTACCCGGACTAGCGGGCTACAATGAGCAGTTCTTC. Translated, it gives CSVPGLAGYNEQFF.

The sample holds one count of this clone. The chain links TRBV5-1 to TRBJ1-1, with 10 bases identical to TRBD1. Germline V gene sequence: CDR1 SGHRS, CDR2 YFSETQ. The CDR3 is 14 residues long. V lost 4 bases and J lost 4; bases outside the gene matches: 4. CDR3: CASSIGQGGTEAFF. For the CDR3, the DNA is TGCGCCAGCAGCATCGGACAGGGGGGCACTGAAGCTTTCTTT.

Remarks on this clone: This same CDR3 is encoded by further DNA sequences in the sample. In DNA form, the CDR3 reads TGTGCCAGCAGCCCAGGTTCTGATACGCAGTATTTT. Its protein product is CASSPGSDTQYF. The V call is TRBV7-3, the J call TRBJ2-3; D is ambiguous. Between the trimmed V and J ends, which lost 5 bases and 6 bases, there was a span of 9 bases. Germline CDR1 reads SGHTA; CDR2 reads FQGTGA. The CDR3 is made up of 12 amino acids.

A few counts support this clone. V is TRBV28 and J is TRBJ2-1, with 10 bases identical to TRBD1. The germline CDR1 and CDR2 sequences are MDHEN and SYDVKM. V trimming: 6 bases; J trimming: 5 bases; junction bases outside the gene matches: 7. This CDR3 has 15 amino acids. CDR3 nucleotides: TGTGCCAGCAGCTGGGACAGGGGTCCCCACAATGAGCAGTTCTTC. Its translation: CASSWDRGPHNEQFF.

Only a few counts were recorded for this clone. The chain is built from TRBV5-1 and TRBJ2-7; 11 bases line up with TRBD1. V shed 3 bases and J 2 bases; nucleotides not matched to a gene: 4. Germline values: CDR1 SGHRS, CDR2 YFSETQ. This CDR3 spans 15 amino acids. This CDR3 reads CASSSSGQGAYEQYF. CDR3 DNA sequence: TGCGCCAGCAGCTCCTCGGGACAGGGGGCCTACGAGCAGTACTTC.

This clone was recorded a few times. The gene calls are TRBV18 and TRBJ1-1, with TRBD1 matching over 7 bases. The CDR3 is made up of 14 amino acids. Germline loops: CDR1 KGHSH, CDR2 LQKENI. V dropped 8 bases and J dropped 4; count of bases not matched to a gene: 10. The CDR3 is CASLDREEGTEAFF. CDR3 bases: TGTGCCAGCCTAGACAGGGAAGAAGGCACTGAAGCTTTCTTT.

This clone occurred a few times. This rearrangement joins TRBV9 to TRBJ2-3; D may be TRBD1 (6 bases). Trimming removed 4 bases from V and 0 bases from J, with 15 bases in between. The V gene's germline CDR1 is SGDLS and CDR2 YYNGEE. The CDR3 has 16 amino acids. CDR3 region: CASSSLGDISTDTQYF. CDR3 nucleotide sequence: TGTGCCAGCAGCTCCCTGGGGGACATCAGCACAGATACGCAGTATTTT.

The DNA for the CDR3 is TGTGCCAGTAGTATTAGTGGTTCGAGCAATCAGCCCCAGCATTTT. Protein: CASSISGSSNQPQHF. The rearrangement links TRBV19 to TRBJ1-5; D not certain. This CDR3 comprises 15 residues. Trimming removed 3 bases at V and 1 base at J, with 10 bases between. The germline gives CDR1 LNHDA, CDR2 SQIVND (reference sequence).

The V call is TRBV2, the J call TRBJ1-5; D unclear. Germline V gene sequence: CDR1 SNHLY, CDR2 FYNNEI. The V and J ends lost 8 bases and 3 bases respectively, with 14 bases between them. This CDR3 is 14 amino acids long. CDR3 nucleotide sequence: TGTGCCAGCTCAAGCGGACTTGACAATCAGCCCCAGCATTTT. This translates into CASSSGLDNQPQHF.

The CDR3 protein is CASSVGQGMPSYEQYF. The CDR3 DNA sequence: TGTGCCAGCAGCGTAGGTCAGGGAATGCCCTCCTACGAGCAGTACTTC. V is TRBV9 and J is TRBJ2-7, with D possibly being TRBD1 (5 bases). V lost 0 bases and J lost 0, with 13 bases in between. The CDR3 totals 16 residues. The germline V gene encodes CDR1 SGDLS and CDR2 YYNGEE.

This clone appeared a few times. The sample contains more than one DNA sequence encoding this CDR3. The rearrangement links TRBV11-2 to TRBJ1-5, with D uncertain. CDR3 length equals 13 residues. Deletions cut 1 base from V and 5 bases from J, with 6 bases between. The germline CDR1 and CDR2 sequences are SGHAT and FQNNGV. The CDR3, as DNA: TGTGCCAGCAGCTTAGGGACTGATCAGCCCCAGCATTTT. Protein: CASSLGTDQPQHF. Full variable domain (missing parts from reference TRBV11-2 and TRBJ1-5): EAGVAQSPRYKIIEKRQSVAFWCNPISGHATLYWYQQILGQGPKLLIQFQNNGVVDDSQLPKDRFSAERLKGVDSTLKIQPAKLEDSAVYLCASSLGTDQPQHFGDGTRLSIL.

V usage is TRBV18 and J usage is TRBJ1-2, with 9 positions matching TRBD1. The CDR3 is 13 residues long. With V trimmed by 3 bases and J by 8 bases, 4 bases remained unmatched. Germline V gene sequence: CDR1 KGHSH, CDR2 LQKENI. As DNA, the CDR3 is TGTGCCAGCTCACCCGGGACAGGGAGAGGCTACACCTTC. The encoded protein is CASSPGTGRGYTF. The full variable domain, its missing parts supplied by reference TRBV18 and TRBJ1-2, is NAGVMQNPRHLVRRRGQEARLRCSPMKGHSHVYWYRQLPEEGLKFMVYLQKENIIDESGMPKERFSAEFPKEGPSILRIQQVVRGDSAAYFCASSPGTGRGYTFGSGTRLTVV.

This chain joins TRBV7-9 and TRBJ2-7, with D possibly TRBD2 on 6 matching bases. Germline V gives CDR1 SEHNR, CDR2 FQNEAQ (reference sequence). This CDR3 has 15 residues. V lost 5 bases, J lost 8 bases, and 22 bases lay in between. The CDR3 spells CASSPRDSFPPQQYF. In DNA form, the CDR3 reads TGTGCCAGCAGCCCCCGGGACTCTTTCCCTCCACAGCAGTACTTC.

The chain carries TRBV9 and TRBJ1-2; D possibly corresponds to TRBD1 (5 bases). Germline CDR1 SGDLS, CDR2 YYNGEE. The CDR3 is 13 amino acids. With 7 bases removed from V and 1 base from J, the gap between germline ends came to 11 bases. DNA of the CDR3: TGTGCCAGCGCCCCAGACAGTAACTATGGCTACACCTTC. This encodes CASAPDSNYGYTF.

The V call is TRBV29-1, the J call TRBJ2-7; D not resolved. This CDR3 comprises 12 residues. Germline CDR1 is SQVTM and CDR2 is ANQGSEA. V dropped 7 bases and J dropped 9 bases, with 19 bases sitting between them. CDR3 nucleotides: TGCAGCGGTTCCCTAGGTACGGAGTCGCAGTACTTC. This codes for CSGSLGTESQYF.

There are a few counts of this clone. V gene TRBV19 combines with J gene TRBJ1-2, with 7 bases matching TRBD1. Trimming removed 7 bases from V and 5 bases from J; junction bases left unmatched: 10. The germline gives CDR1 LNHDA, CDR2 SQIVND (reference sequence). The length of the CDR3 is 14 residues. The CDR3 DNA follows: TGTGCCAGTAATCCAGGACAGGCTTATTATGGCTACACCTTC. Protein sequence: CASNPGQAYYGYTF.

This chain connects TRBV7-8 to TRBJ2-3; the D gene is possibly TRBD2 (6 bases). Germline V CDR1 and CDR2: SGHVS, FQNEAQ. The CDR3 runs 17 residues. V was shortened by 5 bases and J by 2 bases, with 20 bases between the two germline ends. This CDR3 is CASSPLPASVATDTQYF. CDR3 bases: TGTGCCAGCAGCCCTCTCCCGGCTAGCGTAGCCACAGATACGCAGTATTTT. Drawing the rest from reference TRBV7-8 and TRBJ2-3, the complete variable domain is GAGVSQSPRYKVAKRGQDVALRCDPISGHVSLFWYQQALGQGPEFLTYFQNEAQLDKSGLPSDRFFAERPEGSVSTLKIQRTQQEDSAVYLCASSPLPASVATDTQYFGPGTRLTVL.

V usage is TRBV9 and J usage is TRBJ1-4; D possibly corresponds to TRBD1 (5 bases). CDR1 is SGDLS, CDR2 YYNGEE, per germline. The V end lost 0 bases, the J end lost 5 bases, and 14 bases lay between the germline ends. This CDR3 has 16 amino acids. The CDR3 nucleotides read TGTGCCAGCAGCGTAGCTCCCTCAGGGCGCAATGAAAAACTGTTTTTT. It codes for CASSVAPSGRNEKLFF.

The chain employs TRBV28 and TRBJ2-7, with D tentatively TRBD2 (5 bases). Germline V gene lookup returns CDR1 MDHEN and CDR2 SYDVKM. Trimming removed 4 bases at V and 3 bases at J, with 10 bases between. The CDR3 spans 13 residues. The chain's CDR3 is CASSSGMDYEQYF. The DNA for the CDR3 is TGTGCCAGCAGTTCCGGGATGGACTACGAGCAGTACTTC.

This clone was detected a few times. The chain links TRBV11-1 to TRBJ2-5; tentative D call: TRBD2 (5 bases). This CDR3 is built from 13 residues. V lost 2 bases and J lost 13, with 17 bases in between. Germline lookup yields CDR1 SGHAT and CDR2 FQDESV (reference sequence). CDR3 loop: CASSLNIQRSPYF. CDR3 in DNA: TGTGCCAGCAGCTTAAATATCCAGCGGTCGCCGTACTTC.

Concerning this clone: A junction end diverges from the germline sequence, so it may reflect a read error. This chain joins TRBV28 and TRBJ1-2; a weak D match, TRBD1 (6 bases). This CDR3 region has 13 residues. Germline values: CDR1 MDHEN, CDR2 SYDVKM. The CDR3 is CASSLRDNSGYTF. In DNA form, the CDR3 reads TGTGCCAGCAGTTTACGGGACAACTCTGGCTACACCTTC.

This clone was seen a handful of times. The J gene is TRBJ2-6, the V gene TRBV7-2; 10 nucleotides match TRBD1. Germline trimming cut 5 bases from V and 9 bases from J; bases unmatched to any gene: 7. Germline V lookup: CDR1 SGHTA, CDR2 FQGNSA. CDR3 length: 15 amino acids. CDR3 sequence: CASSPPDRGSNVLTF. The CDR3 DNA follows: TGTGCCAGCAGCCCCCCGGACAGGGGGAGCAACGTCCTGACTTTC.

The chain links TRBV5-6 to TRBJ2-5; 13 bases line up with TRBD2. Germline lookup yields CDR1 SGHDT and CDR2 YYEEEE. This CDR3 has 18 residues. Trimming at V came to 3 bases and at J to 4 bases, leaving 12 bases not matched to a gene. CDR3 nucleotide sequence: TGTGCCAGCAGCTCAGGACTAGCGGGAGCAGGGATCGCAGAGACCCAGTACTTC. This sequence encodes CASSSGLAGAGIAETQYF.

This clone was counted between two and nine times. The V and J genes are TRBV5-1 and TRBJ2-1; perhaps TRBD1 as D (5 bases). The CDR3 length is 14 residues. The V gene lost 1 base and the J gene lost 8 bases, with 13 bases spanning the gap. Germline V gene lookup returns CDR1 SGHRS and CDR2 YFSETQ. CDR3 DNA: TGCGCCAGCAGCTTGCAAGTAGGGGCCGATGAGCAGTTCTTC. Its protein product is CASSLQVGADEQFF.

This clone has more than one count but fewer than ten. The chain recombines TRBV2 with TRBJ1-5; D gene uncertain. Trimming took 7 bases from V and 2 from J, leaving 6 bases between them. CDR1 is SNHLY, CDR2 FYNNEI, per germline. The CDR3 runs 12 residues. The CDR3 here is CASTEGNQPQHF. The CDR3 nucleotides are TGTGCCAGCACCGAGGGCAATCAGCCCCAGCATTTT.